These 31 T cell receptor beta chains were all obtained from the same sample, sequenced in a study of shared clonotypes between healthy human individuals. TCRdb keeps only in-frame clones here, not all; method: immunoSEQ multiplex PCR. The data hold hundreds of thousands of clones, with 60% to 75% observed a single time. Sequenced: memory CD4+ T cells sorted from blood. Subset in this sample: CD45RA-negative fraction. The receptors shown here come from a woman under 40 in good health.

The CDR3 bases are TGCGCCAGCAGGGGAGGACAGAATCCCCTGCGATCAACCGGGGAGCTGTTTTTT. Its protein product is CASRGGQNPLRSTGELFF. The gene calls are TRBV5-1 and TRBJ2-2, with D perhaps TRBD1 or TRBD2 (6 bases each). The V gene lost 5 bases and the J gene lost 5 bases, with 25 bases spanning the gap. This CDR3 is 18 amino acids long. The germline V gene has CDR1 SGHRS and CDR2 YFSETQ.

V usage is TRBV4-1 and J usage is TRBJ2-2; 10 nucleotides align to TRBD2. The V segment lost 0 bases and the J segment 4 bases; nucleotides outside the gene matches: 8. Germline CDR1 is MGHRA and CDR2 is YSYEKL. The CDR3 totals 18 residues. The chain's CDR3 is CASSQDRSLAGSTGELFF. The CDR3 DNA sequence: TGCGCCAGCAGCCAAGATCGTTCACTAGCGGGATCCACCGGGGAGCTGTTTTTT.

The chain employs TRBV6-1 and TRBJ2-7; D call uncertain. Germline CDR1 is MNHNS and CDR2 is SASEGT. V dropped 3 bases and J dropped 2 bases, with 11 bases sitting between them. The CDR3 is 14 residues long. CDR3 nucleotide sequence: TGTGCCAGCAGTGATCCCATTGACCCCTACGAGCAGTACTTC. Residues: CASSDPIDPYEQYF.

The chain uses TRBV7-2 and TRBJ2-2, with D tentatively TRBD1 (5 bases). The germline CDR1 and CDR2 sequences are SGHTA and FQGNSA. CDR3 length: 15 amino acids. V was shortened by 1 base and J by 3 bases, with 9 bases between the two germline ends. CDR3 DNA sequence: TGTGCCAGCAGCTTAGGACAGCACTACACCGGGGAGCTGTTTTTT. Encoded protein: CASSLGQHYTGELFF.

The chain joins TRBV5-6 to TRBJ1-2, with 7 bases identical to TRBD1. CDR3 length: 13 residues. V was pared by 2 bases and J by 8 bases, with 6 bases of the junction left unmatched. The germline V gene has CDR1 SGHDT and CDR2 YYEEEE. The CDR3 region has the DNA TGTGCCAGCAGCTTCGACAGGGCAGGCGGCTACACCTTC. Amino acid sequence: CASSFDRAGGYTF. The full variable domain, in which reference TRBV5-6 and TRBJ1-2 provide the parts outside the CDR3, is DAGVTQSPTHLIKTRGQQVTLRCSPKSGHDTVSWYQQALGQGPQFIFQYYEEEERQRGNFPDRFSGHQFPNYSSELNVNALLLGDSALYLCASSFDRAGGYTFGSGTRLTVV.

The sample holds many counts of this clone. The chain is built from TRBV30 and TRBJ2-7, with D unresolved. The V gene lost 3 bases and the J gene lost 1 base, with 10 bases spanning the gap. Looked up from germline, CDR1 is GTSNPN and CDR2 is SVGIG (reference sequence). This CDR3 region has 13 residues. CDR3 amino acids: CAWSQMASYEQYF. The DNA for the CDR3 is TGTGCCTGGAGCCAGATGGCGTCCTACGAGCAGTACTTC.

This clone came up a few times. The gene calls are TRBV10-1 and TRBJ2-2; D remains unclear. Per germline, CDR1 WNHNN and CDR2 SYGVQD (reference sequence). The germline V and J ends were trimmed by 4 bases and 6 bases, with 9 bases remaining between them. This CDR3 region has 13 residues. CDR3 in DNA: TGCGCCAGCAGTGTCCATGGGGCCGGGGAGCTGTTTTTT. Translating it yields CASSVHGAGELFF.

This chain joins TRBV11-3 and TRBJ2-3; a possible D gene is TRBD1 (6 bases). V was cut by 5 bases and J by 3 bases, with 18 bases left in between. The V gene's germline CDR1 is SGHNT and CDR2 YENEEA. The CDR3 length is 16 residues. CDR3 loop: CASSKARGSCTDTQYF. CDR3 nucleotide sequence: TGTGCCAGCAGCAAGGCTAGGGGGAGTTGTACAGATACGCAGTATTTT.

The table lists this clone with a few counts. The chain has TRBV10-3 and TRBJ1-1; no clear D. This CDR3 has 14 amino acids. Looked up from germline, CDR1 is ENHRY and CDR2 is SYGVKD. V was trimmed by 0 bases and J by 2 bases, leaving 7 bases between them. For the CDR3, the DNA is TGTGCCATCAGTGAGTCCAGTTTTAACACTGAAGCTTTCTTT. Amino acid sequence: CAISESSFNTEAFF.

This clone has more than one count but fewer than ten. This chain connects TRBV10-1 to TRBJ1-5, with D unclear. Trimming stripped 0 bases from V and 3 bases from J, with 3 bases between. CDR1 is WNHNN, CDR2 SYGVQD, per germline (reference sequence). The CDR3 is made up of 13 amino acids. The CDR3 DNA follows: TGCGCCAGCAGTGAGTCGTTCAATCAGCCCCAGCATTTT. It translates to CASSESFNQPQHF.

This clone was recorded once. CDR3 DNA: TGTGCCAGCAGCTCGTCTAGCGGGAGGGGTGTTTGGGATACGCAGTATTTT. This codes for CASSSSSGRGVWDTQYF. The chain couples TRBV7-3 to TRBJ2-3, with 12 nucleotides matching TRBD2. This CDR3 spans 17 amino acids. V gave up 4 bases and J gave up 6 bases; unmatched junction bases: 11. Germline V gives CDR1 SGHTA, CDR2 FQGTGA.

The J gene is TRBJ2-7, the V gene TRBV28; possible D gene TRBD2, 6 bases. The CDR3 runs to 14 residues. The V gene's germline CDR1 is MDHEN and CDR2 SYDVKM. Trimming took 6 bases from V and 3 from J, leaving 15 bases between them. The CDR3 sequence is CASRSGRSFYEQYF. Here the CDR3 DNA reads TGTGCCAGCAGGTCGGGGAGGAGTTTCTACGAGCAGTACTTC.

This chain links TRBV12-5 with TRBJ1-2, with D tentatively TRBD1 (6 bases). Per germline, CDR1 LGHNT and CDR2 FRNRAP. The CDR3 contains 17 residues. V shed 0 bases and J shed 2 bases, with 16 bases lying between them. This CDR3 is CASGLVLPDRKNYGYTF. CDR3 DNA: TGTGCTAGTGGTTTGGTACTCCCAGACAGGAAAAACTATGGCTACACCTTC.

This clone was observed a few times. Other DNA sequences in the sample encode the same CDR3. The gene calls are TRBV18 and TRBJ2-5; no reliable D call. The CDR3 is made up of 11 amino acids. In germline, CDR1 is KGHSH, CDR2 LQKENI. The V end was cut by 3 bases, the J end by 1 base, with 0 bases between. The CDR3 coding sequence is TGTGCCAGCTCACCCCAAGAGACCCAGTACTTC. It codes for CASSPQETQYF.

The chain carries TRBV6-5 and TRBJ2-5; D gene unclear. CDR3 size: 14 residues. Germline CDR1 and CDR2: MNHEY and SVGAGI. V was cut by 0 bases and J by 0 bases, with 5 bases left in between. Written as DNA, the CDR3 is TGTGCCAGCAGTTACTCCGGATACCAAGAGACCCAGTACTTC. It is translated as CASSYSGYQETQYF.

The rearrangement uses TRBV28 and TRBJ1-5; D not certain. Between the trimmed V and J ends, which lost 4 bases and 0 bases, there was a span of 16 bases. The CDR3 runs to 17 residues. Germline V gene data show CDR1 as MDHEN and CDR2 as SYDVKM. CDR3 loop: CASSSPGSRHSNQPQHF. The CDR3 bases are TGTGCCAGCAGTTCGCCGGGATCCCGTCATAGCAATCAGCCCCAGCATTTT. Combining the CDR3 with reference TRBV28 and TRBJ1-5 gives the whole variable domain DVKVTQSSRYLVKRTGEKVFLECVQDMDHENMFWYRQDPGLGLRLIYFSYDVKMKEKGDIPEGYSVSREKKERFSLILESASTNQTSMYLCASSSPGSRHSNQPQHFGDGTRLSIL.

This chain joins TRBV5-1 and TRBJ2-3; 13 bases map to TRBD2. V dropped 3 bases and J dropped 4; count of bases not matched to a gene: 5. The CDR3 is made up of 16 amino acids. Germline loops: CDR1 SGHRS, CDR2 YFSETQ. In DNA form, the CDR3 reads TGCGCCAGCAGCTCCGGACTAGCGGGAGTGCCAGATACGCAGTATTTT. Protein product: CASSSGLAGVPDTQYF.

The V call is TRBV2, the J call TRBJ2-7; TRBD2 matches at 10 bases. From germline, CDR1 is SNHLY and CDR2 FYNNEI. The CDR3 length is 16 residues. V lost 6 bases to trimming and J lost 4 bases; unmatched junction nucleotides: 12. CDR3 bases: TGTGCCAGCAGGGGCAGGAGTGGGACTAGCGTTTACGAGCAGTACTTC. It is translated as CASRGRSGTSVYEQYF.

The chain links TRBV25-1 to TRBJ2-7; 9 nucleotides line up with TRBD1. The ends lost 3 bases at V and 11 bases at J; junction bases unmatched: 14. CDR1 is MGHDK, CDR2 SYGVNS, per germline. This CDR3 spans 15 amino acids. CDR3 DNA: TGTGCCAGCAGTGATCACAACAGGGGGCCCCGGCGGGAGTACTTC. Protein sequence: CASSDHNRGPRREYF.

V and J are TRBV16 and TRBJ2-3; D is unclear. Germline-derived CDR1 and CDR2 are KGHSY and FQNENV. This CDR3 region has 13 residues. The germline V and J ends were trimmed by 4 bases and 2 bases, with 7 bases remaining between them. The CDR3 region has the DNA TGTGCCAGCAGCCGGCCAGACACAGATACGCAGTATTTT. Its translation is CASSRPDTDTQYF.

This clone was counted between two and nine times. The V call is TRBV27, the J call TRBJ2-2; D not resolved. The V end lost 3 bases, the J end lost 3 bases, and 11 bases lay between the germline ends. Per the germline V gene, CDR1 is MNHEY and CDR2 is SMNVEV (reference sequence). The CDR3 runs 15 residues. DNA for the CDR3: TGTGCCAGCAGTTTTGGACGGCCCGACACCGGGGAGCTGTTTTTT. Amino acid sequence: CASSFGRPDTGELFF.

The chain carries TRBV29-1 and TRBJ2-2; no definite D call. CDR1 is SQVTM, CDR2 ANQGSEA, per germline. The CDR3 is 14 amino acids. V was pared by 0 bases and J by 0 bases, with 5 bases between. This chain's CDR3 is CSVEDDTNTGELFF. CDR3 sequence (DNA): TGCAGCGTTGAAGATGATACGAACACCGGGGAGCTGTTTTTT.

The chain combines TRBV18 with TRBJ1-1, with TRBD1 matching over 9 bases. The CDR3 spans 16 residues. Germline values: CDR1 KGHSH, CDR2 LQKENI. Losses at the gene ends were 5 bases for V and 11 bases for J; bases not matched to a gene: 18. The CDR3 reads CASSTNKLPGQGSAFF. For the CDR3, the DNA is TGTGCCAGCTCAACAAATAAACTACCGGGACAGGGTTCGGCTTTCTTT.

The chain combines TRBV2 with TRBJ2-7; TRBD2 might be the D (5 bases). Looked up from germline, CDR1 is SNHLY and CDR2 is FYNNEI. The ends were cut back, 6 bases at V and 3 bases at J, with 18 bases in the middle. This CDR3 is built from 15 residues. CDR3 in DNA: TGTGCCAGCAGCGGACTGCTACTAGAGAACTACGAGCAGTACTTC. This gives the protein CASSGLLLENYEQYF.

The genes are TRBV7-9 and TRBJ1-5, with D unresolved. CDR3 length: 15 residues. From germline, CDR1 is SEHNR and CDR2 FQNEAQ (reference sequence). V was clipped by 5 bases and J by 3 bases, with 14 bases between them. CDR3 sequence: CASSVGSTTNQPQHF. As DNA, the CDR3 is TGTGCCAGCAGCGTCGGGTCAACTACCAATCAGCCCCAGCATTTT.

This clone appeared a few times. The gene calls are TRBV5-6 and TRBJ1-2; 8 bases match TRBD1. The V gene's germline CDR1 is SGHDT and CDR2 YYEEEE. The junction had 3 bases not matched to a gene; V was cut back by 4 bases and J by 4 bases. The length of the CDR3 is 13 residues. CDR3 in DNA: TGTGCCAGCAGCCAAGACAGGGGCTATGGCTACACCTTC. Translation: CASSQDRGYGYTF.

The J gene is TRBJ2-1, the V gene TRBV6-5, with 11 bases that match TRBD2. V was clipped by 7 bases and J by 8 bases; unmatched bases: 10. Germline lookup yields CDR1 MNHEY and CDR2 SVGAGI. This CDR3 has 15 amino acids. The CDR3 DNA reads as TGTGCCAGCACCACACTAGCGGGAGCTATCCATGAGCAGTTCTTC. Protein product: CASTTLAGAIHEQFF.

The V call is TRBV5-1, the J call TRBJ1-3; no clear D gene. Germline CDR1 SGHRS, CDR2 YFSETQ. The CDR3 loop spans 18 amino acids. The V end lost 4 bases, the J end lost 0 bases, and 20 bases lay between the germline ends. The CDR3 sequence: CASSPTSVGVDSGNTIYF. CDR3 nucleotide sequence: TGCGCCAGCAGCCCCACCTCTGTCGGCGTGGACTCTGGAAACACCATATATTTT.

In DNA, the CDR3 is TGTGCCACCCGTTTATCGAGGGCCGGGAACAATGAGCAGTTCTTC. Its translation is CATRLSRAGNNEQFF. The gene calls are TRBV27 and TRBJ2-1, with a possible D match to TRBD2 (5 bases). V was shortened by 10 bases and J by 5 bases, with 21 bases between the two germline ends. Germline CDR1 MNHEY, CDR2 SMNVEV (reference sequence). The CDR3 is made up of 15 amino acids.

This chain connects TRBV2 to TRBJ1-4; TRBD1 might be the D (6 bases). V lost 10 bases and J 8 bases, leaving 17 bases between the germline ends. This CDR3 region has 13 residues. Germline values: CDR1 SNHLY, CDR2 FYNNEI. In nucleotides, the CDR3 is TGTGCCATCCTAGGGGGATTGGGGGAAAAACTGTTTTTT. It codes for CAILGGLGEKLFF.

The chain is built from TRBV25-1 and TRBJ2-7; D call uncertain. The CDR3 extends over 11 amino acids. Germline V lookup: CDR1 MGHDK, CDR2 SYGVNS. The ends were cut back, 5 bases at V and 4 bases at J, with 6 bases in the middle. DNA for the CDR3: TGTGCCAGCAGTTTCCGGTACGAGCAGTACTTC. Encoded protein: CASSFRYEQYF.